One and the same sample provided the 32 T cell receptor beta chains below, sequenced in a study of human T cells and chemical hapten exposure. As to time point: pre-sensitization, week 0. The treatment denotes: therapeutic diphenylcyclopropenone sensitization with weekly scalp DPC. TCRdb fed the RACE reads into MiXCR, producing one record per CDR3 protein. The sample contains more than 300,000 distinct CDR3 sequences, 5% to 6.5% of which appear only once. The sample was whole blood, taken in connection with sensitization to the hapten diphenylcyclopropenone (DPC). Receptors originate from a woman under 30 with alopecia areata. Some clones in this sample may be carry-over from other donors' samples.

The chain employs TRBV12-3 or TRBV12-4 and TRBJ2-3; tentative D call: TRBD2 (6 bases). This CDR3 has 16 amino acids. The V end lost 6 bases, the J end lost 0 bases, and 16 bases lay between the germline ends. This chain's CDR3 is CASSRGLAFSTDTQYF. CDR3 DNA sequence: TGTGCCAGCAGCCGGGGGTTAGCCTTTAGCACAGATACGCAGTATTTT.

In its sample, this clonotype was seen many times. The chain combines TRBV20-1 with TRBJ1-1, with D hard to call. Trimming shortened V by 0 bases and J by 1 base, and 6 bases separated the two germline ends. The CDR3 is made up of 13 amino acids. The germline CDR1 and CDR2 sequences are DFQATT and SNEGSKA (reference sequence). CDR3 in DNA: TGCAGTGCTAGAGATAATAAGAACACTGAAGCTTTCTTT. This sequence encodes CSARDNKNTEAFF.

This clonotype was detected a few times. The gene calls are TRBV4-3 and TRBJ2-3; 10 positions agree with TRBD1. The length of the CDR3 is 16 residues. Germline V gene sequence: CDR1 LGHNA, CDR2 YSLEER. V lost 1 base, J lost 6 bases, and 7 bases stayed unmatched. CDR3 in DNA: TGCGCCAGCAGCCAAGTCCGGGACAGGGGATGGGATACGCAGTATTTT. This sequence encodes CASSQVRDRGWDTQYF.

Many counts were recorded for this clonotype. The rearrangement uses TRBV7-9 and TRBJ1-4, with TRBD1 identical over 7 bases. This CDR3 is 15 amino acids long. Germline V gene data show CDR1 as SEHNR and CDR2 as FQNEAQ (reference sequence). V shed 5 bases, J shed 5 bases, and the junction held 8 bases outside the gene matches. DNA for the CDR3: TGTGCCAGCAGCCCCGGGGACAGCCCGAATGAAAAACTGTTTTTT. This encodes CASSPGDSPNEKLFF.

This clonotype appeared many times. This chain connects TRBV4-1 to TRBJ2-2, with TRBD1 matching over 8 bases. Per germline, CDR1 MGHRA and CDR2 YSYEKL. J lost 5 bases, V lost 1 base, and 6 bases had no gene match. This CDR3 comprises 16 residues. CDR3 amino acids: CASSQVPGGLTGELFF. The CDR3, as DNA: TGCGCCAGCAGCCAAGTCCCAGGGGGCTTAACCGGGGAGCTGTTTTTT.

In its sample, this clonotype was seen many times. The rearrangement joins TRBV4-3 to TRBJ2-1, with 12 bases identical to TRBD2. CDR1 is LGHNA, CDR2 YSLEER, per germline. V lost 3 bases and J lost 9; bases outside the gene matches: 9. This CDR3 contains 16 residues. Written as DNA, the CDR3 is TGCGCCAGCAGCCAGGATACTAGCGGGGGGTTGGGTGAGCAGTTCTTC. Residues: CASSQDTSGGLGEQFF.

The sample holds a few counts of this clonotype. The chain is built from TRBV6-5 and TRBJ2-7; TRBD2 matches at 14 bases. V shed 0 bases, J shed 2 bases, and the junction held 3 bases outside the gene matches. The CDR3 loop spans 17 amino acids. Per germline, CDR1 MNHEY and CDR2 SVGAGI. The CDR3 spells CASSYSTSGGVAYEQYF. The CDR3 DNA follows: TGTGCCAGCAGTTACTCGACTAGCGGGGGGGTAGCCTACGAGCAGTACTTC.

In its sample, this clonotype was seen a few times. The chain is built from TRBV6-5 and TRBJ1-2; 7 nucleotides line up with TRBD1. This CDR3 is 13 amino acids long. CDR1 is MNHEY and CDR2 is SVGAGI in the germline V gene. J lost 4 bases, V lost 6 bases, and 5 bases had no gene match. The CDR3 reads CASSKQGTYGYTF. CDR3 DNA sequence: TGTGCCAGCAGCAAACAGGGGACCTATGGCTACACCTTC.

Ten or more counts support this clonotype. The chain combines TRBV4-3 with TRBJ1-1; D remains ambiguous. This CDR3 contains 18 residues. Germline V gene data show CDR1 as LGHNA and CDR2 as YSLEER. The V and J ends lost 0 bases and 0 bases respectively, with 17 bases between them. The CDR3 reads CASSQDIGRYTLNTEAFF. The CDR3 nucleotides read TGCGCCAGCAGCCAAGATATAGGGCGGTACACTTTGAACACTGAAGCTTTCTTT.

The CDR3 sequence: CASSQDLVGTSGIYEQYF. DNA of the CDR3: TGCGCCAGCAGCCAAGACTTGGTAGGCACTAGCGGGATTTACGAGCAGTACTTC. The chain is built from TRBV4-3 and TRBJ2-7; 10 nucleotides agree with TRBD2. This CDR3 contains 18 residues. From germline, CDR1 is LGHNA and CDR2 YSLEER. V lost 0 bases to trimming and J lost 4 bases; unmatched junction nucleotides: 12.

This clonotype was picked up many times. The chain couples TRBV12-3 or TRBV12-4 to TRBJ2-1; tentative D call: TRBD2 (5 bases). Trimming pared 5 bases from V and 10 bases from J, leaving 12 bases between. The CDR3 loop spans 12 amino acids. For the CDR3, the DNA is TGTGCCAGCAGTCCCCTCGGCGGGGAGCAGTTCTTC. Protein product: CASSPLGGEQFF.

This clonotype has a count of ten or more. The genes are TRBV6-4 and TRBJ2-3; unclear D gene. Germline V lookup: CDR1 MRHNA, CDR2 SNTAGT. The CDR3 runs to 15 residues. Trimming shortened V by 6 bases and J by 2 bases, and 15 bases separated the two germline ends. The CDR3: CASSVDGDHTDTQYF. CDR3 sequence (DNA): TGTGCCAGCAGCGTGGACGGAGACCACACAGATACGCAGTATTTT.

J is TRBJ2-5 and V is TRBV7-2; D not certain. V lost 5 bases and J lost 2, with 12 bases in between. CDR3 length: 14 residues. The germline gives CDR1 SGHTA, CDR2 FQGNSA. As DNA, the CDR3 is TGTGCCAGCAGCGCAGGACGGAGTCAAGAGACCCAGTACTTC. Encoded protein: CASSAGRSQETQYF.

The V gene is TRBV11-2, the J gene TRBJ2-4; 11 bases match TRBD2. This CDR3 spans 16 amino acids. In germline, CDR1 is SGHAT, CDR2 FQNNGV. Trimming at V came to 1 base and at J to 8 bases, leaving 7 bases not matched to a gene. CDR3 loop: CASSLALAGGGDIQYF. The CDR3 DNA reads TGTGCCAGCAGCTTAGCCCTAGCGGGGGGTGGAGACATTCAGTACTTC.

This clonotype was recorded at least ten times. The chain combines TRBV7-9 with TRBJ1-4; TRBD1 matches at 7 bases. Germline V gene sequence: CDR1 SEHNR, CDR2 FQNEAQ (reference sequence). The junction had 6 bases not matched to a gene; V was cut back by 5 bases and J by 0 bases. The CDR3 contains 16 residues. CDR3 sequence: CASSTGQATTNEKLFF. CDR3 bases: TGTGCCAGCAGCACCGGACAGGCAACAACTAATGAAAAACTGTTTTTT.

This clonotype was detected a few times. The chain couples TRBV5-1 to TRBJ1-5; D call uncertain. CDR3 length: 16 residues. Per germline, CDR1 SGHRS and CDR2 YFSETQ. Trimming left V 0 bases short and J 2 bases short, with 12 bases between. CDR3 protein: CASSLGSLSGNQPQHF. In nucleotides, the CDR3 is TGCGCCAGCAGCTTGGGCTCCCTTTCTGGCAATCAGCCCCAGCATTTT. Full variable domain (remainder filled in from reference TRBV5-1 and TRBJ1-5): KAGVTQTPRYLIKTRGQQVTLSCSPISGHRSVSWYQQTPGQGLQFLFEYFSETQRNKGNFPGRFSGRQFSNSRSEMNVSTLELGDSALYLCASSLGSLSGNQPQHFGDGTRLSIL.

This chain connects TRBV4-2 to TRBJ2-7; 8 bases match TRBD1. The CDR3 runs 16 residues. From germline, CDR1 is LGHNA and CDR2 YNFKEQ. V was clipped by 1 base and J by 6 bases; unmatched bases: 11. Here the CDR3 DNA reads TGTGCCAGCAGCCAAGGCAGGGGGCACCCTTGGGCCGAGCAGTACTTC. This encodes CASSQGRGHPWAEQYF.

This clonotype was observed many times. This chain joins TRBV18 and TRBJ2-3; D perhaps matches TRBD2 (6 bases). The germline V gene encodes CDR1 KGHSH and CDR2 LQKENI. Trimming stripped 3 bases from V and 0 bases from J, with 13 bases between. The CDR3 loop spans 16 amino acids. The CDR3 reads CASSPDTGTSTDTQYF. The CDR3 nucleotides read TGTGCCAGCTCACCTGACACCGGGACTAGCACAGATACGCAGTATTTT.

The chain employs TRBV9 and TRBJ2-3; D possibly uses TRBD1 or TRBD2 (6 bases each). The CDR3 length is 15 residues. V lost 2 bases and J lost 0, with 10 bases in between. Per the germline V gene, CDR1 is SGDLS and CDR2 is YYNGEE. The CDR3 loop reads CASSVEGGSTDTQYF. As DNA, the CDR3 is TGTGCCAGCAGCGTTGAGGGGGGCAGCACAGATACGCAGTATTTT. Using reference TRBV9 and TRBJ2-3 for the parts outside the CDR3, the full variable domain is DSGVTQTPKHLITATGQRVTLRCSPRSGDLSVYWYQQSLDQGLQFLIQYYNGEERAKGNILERFSAQQFPDLHSELNLSSLELGDSALYFCASSVEGGSTDTQYFGPGTRLTVL.

This chain uses TRBV6-2 or TRBV6-3 with TRBJ1-2; weak D call: TRBD1 (5 bases). This CDR3 comprises 13 residues. V gave up 1 base and J gave up 4 bases, with 7 bases separating them. CDR1 is MNHEY, CDR2 SVGEGT, per germline. DNA for the CDR3: TGTGCCAGCAGTTACTGGGACGTCTATGGCTACACCTTC. It specifies CASSYWDVYGYTF.

V and J are TRBV6-6 and TRBJ1-4; D unclear. The germline V gene encodes CDR1 MNHNY and CDR2 SVGAGI (reference sequence). The ends were cut back, 5 bases at V and 0 bases at J, with 19 bases in the middle. The CDR3 is 18 amino acids. The CDR3 DNA follows: TGTGCCAGCAGTGACCTTTTCTTAAGGACCACAACTAATGAAAAACTGTTTTTT. It yields the protein CASSDLFLRTTTNEKLFF.

This clonotype came up a few times. V is TRBV12-3 or TRBV12-4 and J is TRBJ2-1; TRBD2 matches 11 bases. The CDR3 runs 19 residues. V shed 1 base, J shed 7 bases, and the junction held 15 bases outside the gene matches. CDR3 coding DNA: TGTGCCAGCAGTTTAGTCGCTAGCGGGGGGCCCTTGAGGGGGAATGAGCAGTTCTTC. Translation gives CASSLVASGGPLRGNEQFF.

This clonotype has more than one count but fewer than ten. The V call is TRBV5-1, the J call TRBJ2-3; 7 nucleotides agree with TRBD2. The CDR3 loop spans 14 amino acids. V dropped 5 bases and J dropped 5; count of bases not matched to a gene: 8. Germline loops: CDR1 SGHRS, CDR2 YFSETQ. The CDR3 here is CASSPRASGDTQYF. Here the CDR3 DNA reads TGCGCCAGCAGTCCCCGAGCTAGCGGAGATACGCAGTATTTT.

This clonotype was recorded a few times. This chain links TRBV11-2 with TRBJ2-7; D is unclear. CDR3 size: 14 residues. The V and J ends lost 0 bases and 4 bases respectively, with 10 bases between them. The V gene's germline CDR1 is SGHAT and CDR2 FQNNGV. The CDR3 coding sequence is TGTGCCAGCAGCTTAGACCCCGGCCAATACGAGCAGTACTTC. Amino acids: CASSLDPGQYEQYF.

This clonotype has a count of ten or more. The chain recombines TRBV5-6 with TRBJ1-2; no definite D call. V gave up 2 bases and J gave up 5 bases, with 10 bases separating them. Germline V gives CDR1 SGHDT, CDR2 YYEEEE. The CDR3 covers 13 residues. The DNA for the CDR3 is TGTGCCAGCAGCTTAGTGACCCAATATGGCTACACCTTC. It encodes CASSLVTQYGYTF.

This chain links TRBV29-1 with TRBJ2-1; D call uncertain. The germline V and J ends were trimmed by 3 bases and 9 bases, with 9 bases remaining between them. CDR1 and CDR2 from the germline V gene are SQVTM and ANQGSEA. The CDR3 consists of 11 residues. CDR3 region: CSVDRYSEQFF. Here the CDR3 DNA reads TGCAGCGTTGATCGGTATAGTGAGCAGTTCTTC.

This clonotype was observed a handful of times. The chain combines TRBV6-1 with TRBJ1-2; D is possibly TRBD1 (5 bases). The CDR3 spans 14 residues. Looked up from germline, CDR1 is MNHNS and CDR2 is SASEGT. The V and J ends lost 2 bases and 8 bases respectively, with 15 bases between them. DNA of the CDR3: TGTGCCAGCAGTGAATTAGGTGGCAGGGACGGCTACACCTTC. It specifies CASSELGGRDGYTF.

The rearrangement uses TRBV29-1 and TRBJ1-3; no clear D gene. V lost 6 bases and J lost 2, with 14 bases in between. This CDR3 spans 14 amino acids. Germline CDR1 SQVTM, CDR2 ANQGSEA. CDR3 DNA sequence: TGCAGCGTGGTAGTGCGGAGTACTGGAAACACCATATATTTT. Its translation: CSVVVRSTGNTIYF.

This clonotype was picked up many times. The CDR3 DNA is TGTGCCAGCAGCTTTGGACAGGCGAACACCGGGGAGCTGTTTTTT. Translated: CASSFGQANTGELFF. The rearrangement joins TRBV11-3 to TRBJ2-2; 7 bases line up with TRBD1. The CDR3 length is 15 residues. With V trimmed by 3 bases and J by 0 bases, 1 base remained unmatched. In germline, CDR1 is SGHNT, CDR2 YENEEA. Looking up the rest from reference TRBV11-3 and TRBJ2-2 gives the full variable domain: EAGVVQSPRYKIIEKKQPVAFWCNPISGHNTLYWYLQNLGQGPELLIRYENEEAVDDSQLPKDRFSAERLKGVDSTLKIQPAELGDSAVYLCASSFGQANTGELFFGEGSRLTVL.

In this sample, this clonotype turned up a few times. V gene TRBV5-4 combines with J gene TRBJ2-5; perhaps TRBD2 as D (6 bases). Per the germline V gene, CDR1 is SGHNT and CDR2 is YYREEE (reference sequence). The CDR3 runs 14 residues. The V end lost 4 bases, the J end lost 3 bases, and 13 bases lay between the germline ends. In DNA form, the CDR3 reads TGTGCCAGCAGCCTCGCCCCGGGGGAAGAGACCCAGTACTTC. This codes for CASSLAPGEETQYF.

The sample holds many counts of this clonotype. This rearrangement joins TRBV29-1 to TRBJ1-3, with D possibly being TRBD1 (6 bases). Germline-derived CDR1 and CDR2 are SQVTM and ANQGSEA. The CDR3 covers 14 residues. V dropped 5 bases and J dropped 0 bases, with 11 bases sitting between them. CDR3 DNA sequence: TGCAGCGTTCAAGGGGGAAACTCTGGAAACACCATATATTTT. Translating it yields CSVQGGNSGNTIYF.

This clonotype was counted between two and nine times. The chain uses TRBV20-1 and TRBJ1-1; possible D gene TRBD1, 6 bases. The CDR3 totals 17 residues. V lost 1 base and J 0 bases, leaving 18 bases between the germline ends. The germline V gene has CDR1 DFQATT and CDR2 SNEGSKA (reference sequence). The CDR3 DNA follows: TGCAGTGCTAGAGGGATTACGGACAGCGATCTGAACACTGAAGCTTTCTTT. Translating gives CSARGITDSDLNTEAFF.